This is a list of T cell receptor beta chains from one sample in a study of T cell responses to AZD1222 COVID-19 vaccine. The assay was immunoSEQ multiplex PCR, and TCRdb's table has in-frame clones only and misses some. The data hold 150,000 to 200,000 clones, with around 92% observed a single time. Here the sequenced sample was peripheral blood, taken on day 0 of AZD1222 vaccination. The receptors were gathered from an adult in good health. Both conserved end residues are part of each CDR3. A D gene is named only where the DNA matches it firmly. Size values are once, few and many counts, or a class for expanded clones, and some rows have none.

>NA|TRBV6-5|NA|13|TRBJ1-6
TGTGCCAGCAGACAGGCCAAGAATTCACCCCTCCACTTT
CASRQAKNSPLHF
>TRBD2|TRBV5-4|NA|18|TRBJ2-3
TGTGCCAGCAGCTTGCGTAGCGGGGGGGCCTCGGGAAAGTTCCCGCAGTATTTT
CASSLRSGGASGKFPQYF
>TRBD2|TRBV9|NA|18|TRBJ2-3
TGTGCCAGCAGCGGACGACTAGCGGGATCTCCTAGCACAGATACGCAGTATTTT
CASSGRLAGSPSTDTQYF
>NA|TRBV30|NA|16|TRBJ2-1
TGTGCCTGGAGTGTCAGTTTCCAGGTTCCGTACAATGAGCAGTTCTTC
CAWSVSFQVPYNEQFF
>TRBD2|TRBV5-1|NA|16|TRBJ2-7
TGCGCCAGCAGCTCCGACCCTAGCGGGGGGGGCTACGAGCAGTACTTC
CASSSDPSGGGYEQYF
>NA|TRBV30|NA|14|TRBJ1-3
TGTGCCTGGAATCATGGAGCCTCTGGAAACACCATATATTTT
CAWNHGASGNTIYF
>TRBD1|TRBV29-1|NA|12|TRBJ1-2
TGCAGCGCCCAGGGGGGGAGCGATGGCTACACCTTC
CSAQGGSDGYTF
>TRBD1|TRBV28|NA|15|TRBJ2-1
TGTGCTAACATCAACGGCAGGGGGACCCGAAATGAGCAGTTCTTC
CANINGRGTRNEQFF
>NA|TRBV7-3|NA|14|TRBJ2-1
TGTGCCAGTAGCTTTCGGGGCGCCTACAATGAGCAGTTCTTC
CASSFRGAYNEQFF
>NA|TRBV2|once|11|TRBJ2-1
TGTGCCAGCAGTCAGTACAATGAGCAGTTCTTC
CASSQYNEQFF
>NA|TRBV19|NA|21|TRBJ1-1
TGTGCCAGTAGTATAAGAATTATCCGGGAGGTTTTCCGAGGCTTGGACACTGAAGCTTTCTTT
CASSIRIIREVFRGLDTEAFF
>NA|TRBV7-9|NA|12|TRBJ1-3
TGTGCCAGCAGCTTTGCTGGAAACACCATATATTTT
CASSFAGNTIYF
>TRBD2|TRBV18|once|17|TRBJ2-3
TGTGCCAGCTCGCCCGGGACTAGCGGGAGGGCCTCAGATACGCAGTATTTT
CASSPGTSGRASDTQYF
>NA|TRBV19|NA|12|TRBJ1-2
TGTGCCAGTAAACGGGACCTCTATGGCTACACCTTC
CASKRDLYGYTF
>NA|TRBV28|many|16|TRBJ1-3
TGTGCCAGCAGTCTAGGGTCGGGGCTCTCTGGAAACACCATATATTTT
CASSLGSGLSGNTIYF
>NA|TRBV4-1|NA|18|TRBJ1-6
TGCGCCAGCAGCCAAGATCCCGCAGGGAGCTCCTATAATTCACCCCTCCACTTT
CASSQDPAGSSYNSPLHF
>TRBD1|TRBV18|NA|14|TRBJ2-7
TGTGCCAGCTCACCACCCGGGACAGGTACCGAGCAGTACTTC
CASSPPGTGTEQYF
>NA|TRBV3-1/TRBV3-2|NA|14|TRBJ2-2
TGTGCCAGCAGCCAGGGGATGAACACCGGGGAGCTGTTTTTT
CASSQGMNTGELFF